The rows below give T cell receptor beta chains drawn from one sample of a study of graft-versus-host responses after intestinal transplantation. Clones were sequenced by immunoSEQ multiplex PCR, and TCRdb holds only the in-frame ones, with some missing. Among about 19,000 clones listed, roughly 40% were seen once. The sample in question was alloreactive CD4+ T cells from a mixed lymphocyte reaction culture, obtained before transplantation. The receptors here all came from a human patient who was an organ donor for intestinal transplantation. CDR3s include the opening cysteine and the closing phenylalanine or tryptophan. The order of the fields is CDR3 DNA, CDR3 protein, J gene, V gene, D gene, clone size. D genes are given only for firm matches. Clone size, where shown, is once, few, many, or a class for clones that have expanded.

DNA: TGTGCCAGCAGTCGCGATAGCAATCAGCCCCAGCATTTT
CDR3: CASSRDSNQPQHF
J: TRBJ1-5
V: TRBV6-1
D: .
size: few

DNA: TGCGCCAGCAGACCCGGACCGGCTAACTATGGCTACACCTTC
CDR3: CASRPGPANYGYTF
J: TRBJ1-2
V: TRBV4-1
D: .
size: .

DNA: TGTGCCAGCAGCTTTAAGGTGTACACTGAAGCTTTCTTT
CDR3: CASSFKVYTEAFF
J: TRBJ1-1
V: TRBV7-9
D: .
size: .

DNA: TGTGCCAGCAGCCGGGACACCTACGAGCAGTACTTC
CDR3: CASSRDTYEQYF
J: TRBJ2-7
V: TRBV5-4
D: .
size: few

DNA: TGTGCCAGCAGTTTATCGTTGGGCGAGGGCACTGAAGCTTTCTTT
CDR3: CASSLSLGEGTEAFF
J: TRBJ1-1
V: TRBV28
D: .
size: .

DNA: TGTGCCAGCAGTTTTCCGGGACAGACCCACGAGCAGTACTTC
CDR3: CASSFPGQTHEQYF
J: TRBJ2-7
V: TRBV28
D: TRBD1
size: .

DNA: TGTGCCAGCAGTCACCCGGGACAGGCGAATGAAAAACTGTTTTTT
CDR3: CASSHPGQANEKLFF
J: TRBJ1-4
V: TRBV6-5
D: TRBD1
size: .

DNA: TGTGCCAGCAGCTTCGTTGGAGGGGGCTACGAGCAGTACTTC
CDR3: CASSFVGGGYEQYF
J: TRBJ2-7
V: TRBV6-6
D: .
size: few

DNA: TGTGCCAGCAGTTTCGGGGGGCCTGGGGCCAACGTCCTGACTTTC
CDR3: CASSFGGPGANVLTF
J: TRBJ2-6
V: TRBV9
D: .
size: .

DNA: TGTGCCAGTAGCCCCCGGGACACCCGTCCATATGGCTACACCTTC
CDR3: CASSPRDTRPYGYTF
J: TRBJ1-2
V: TRBV19
D: .
size: .

DNA: TGCGCCAGCAGCACCGGGACTAGCGGGAAGGAGACCCAGTACTTC
CDR3: CASSTGTSGKETQYF
J: TRBJ2-5
V: TRBV5-1
D: TRBD2
size: few

DNA: TGTGCCAGTATAAAATACGGCTTGAACACTGAAGCTTTCTTT
CDR3: CASIKYGLNTEAFF
J: TRBJ1-1
V: TRBV19
D: .
size: .

DNA: TGTGCCAGCAGCTCACCTCGGGGCCCGGGGGAGCAGTACTTC
CDR3: CASSSPRGPGEQYF
J: TRBJ2-7
V: TRBV5-6
D: .
size: .

DNA: TGTGCCAGCAGTGAAACTGGCGGGGGTTCCTACAATGAGCAGTTCTTC
CDR3: CASSETGGGSYNEQFF
J: TRBJ2-1
V: TRBV25-1
D: TRBD2
size: few

DNA: TGTGCCAGCTGGGACACCTACAATGAGCAGTTCTTC
CDR3: CASWDTYNEQFF
J: TRBJ2-1
V: TRBV18
D: .
size: .

DNA: TGTGCCAGCAGCGGGCGGACAGGGGCTTACAATGAGCAGTTCTTC
CDR3: CASSGRTGAYNEQFF
J: TRBJ2-1
V: TRBV7-8
D: TRBD1
size: few

DNA: TGTGCCAGCAGCTTCTCTTTTGGGACTTCCAACAATGAGCAGTTCTTC
CDR3: CASSFSFGTSNNEQFF
J: TRBJ2-1
V: TRBV5-4
D: .
size: .

DNA: TGTGCCAGCAGTTTTGGGGAGGGGGGGCCCACAGATACGCAGTATTTT
CDR3: CASSFGEGGPTDTQYF
J: TRBJ2-3
V: TRBV28
D: .
size: .

DNA: TGTGCCAGCAGCTTACCTAGCGACTACGAGCAGTACTTC
CDR3: CASSLPSDYEQYF
J: TRBJ2-7
V: TRBV7-2
D: .
size: few

DNA: TGCGCCAGCAGTCGAGGGCCCGGCACCGGGGAGCTGTTTTTT
CDR3: CASSRGPGTGELFF
J: TRBJ2-2
V: TRBV5-1
D: .
size: .

DNA: TGTGCCAGCAGCTTGTTCTGGGGACAACAAGAGACCCAGTACTTC
CDR3: CASSLFWGQQETQYF
J: TRBJ2-5
V: TRBV5-6
D: .
size: few

DNA: TGTGCCAGCAGTTACTCGGGGGGAACTGGAAACACCATATATTTT
CDR3: CASSYSGGTGNTIYF
J: TRBJ1-3
V: TRBV6-6
D: .
size: .

DNA: TGTGCCAGCACCCCGGGCAGCCCCAACTATGGCTACACCTTC
CDR3: CASTPGSPNYGYTF
J: TRBJ1-2
V: TRBV11-2
D: .
size: .

DNA: TGTGCCTGGGGACAGACAGGGGGTGGCTACACCTTC
CDR3: CAWGQTGGGYTF
J: TRBJ1-2
V: TRBV30
D: TRBD1
size: .

DNA: TGTGCCAGCAGCGTTGGAACAGGGCATCAAAAAGAGACCCAGTACTTC
CDR3: CASSVGTGHQKETQYF
J: TRBJ2-5
V: TRBV9
D: .
size: .

DNA: TGTGCCAGCAGCCCCACTCCTCCTCGCACAGATACGCAGTATTTT
CDR3: CASSPTPPRTDTQYF
J: TRBJ2-3
V: TRBV11-2
D: .
size: few

DNA: TGTGCCAGCAGCTTAGGAAGGGGGTTGCGGGAGACCCAGTACTTC
CDR3: CASSLGRGLRETQYF
J: TRBJ2-5
V: TRBV7-9
D: .
size: .

DNA: TGTGCCAGCAGCATTAGCGGGAGGGCCGTAAGGGAGACCCAGTACTTC
CDR3: CASSISGRAVRETQYF
J: TRBJ2-5
V: TRBV28
D: TRBD2
size: few